This T cell receptor (beta chain) was recovered during a study of vaccination effects on CD4 cells after COVID-19 (dated by TCRdb to 2021 to 2024). Describing the broader study: Two doses of either the BNT162b2 or the mRNA-1273 mRNA SARS-CoV-2 vaccine were administered to participants. In both COVID-19 convalescent patients and infection-naive vaccine recipients, the study compared SARS-CoV-2 spike-specific CD4+ TCR repertoires from before mRNA vaccination with those from after it. A total of over nine COVID-19 convalescent patients and several SARS-CoV-2-naive healthy vaccine recipients were included in the full study. Cultures from other donors in the study were sequenced using the Oncomine TCR Beta short-read assay on an Illumina iSeq 100.

In the ViraFEST assay, PBMC were stimulated with viral peptide pools, and antigen-specific CD4+ T cell clonotypes were then identified by expansion using TCR sequencing. After around ten days of culture, CD4+ T cells were isolated with the EasySep CD4+ T cell isolation kit. Negative nucleocapsid antibody results before and after vaccination confirmed that the healthy vaccine recipients had no prior SARS-CoV-2 infection. Each well held more than 1.5 million PBMC cultured in IMDM containing approximately 5.2% human AB serum, roughly 10 IU/ml IL-2 and gentamicin, along with roughly 10 ug/ml peptides. On days 3 and 7, half of the culture medium was replaced with fresh IL-2-containing medium. Unless noted otherwise, every peptide stimulation condition was cultured in triplicate wells. Using Ficoll-Paque Plus gradient centrifugation, PBMC were separated from whole blood and then either used fresh or cryopreserved at -140C. The overlapping peptide pools covered the spike proteins of SARS-CoV-2 as well as those of the common cold coronaviruses HCoV-NL63, HCoV-OC43 and HCoV-229E. The QIAamp micro DNA kit was used to extract genomic DNA from the cultured CD4+ T cells.

Libraries were made using the immunoSEQ multiplex PCR assay. TCR beta CDR3 sequencing was performed on DNA from the cultured, isolated CD4+ T cells. The authors' analysis ran thus. The analysis removed non-productive TCR sequences, trimmed reads to the CDR3 region, and retained only CDR3s that were 7 or more amino acids long. Antigen-specific clonotypes were identified using the MANAFEST web app by comparison of expansion in peptide wells against reference cultures. To count as positive, a clone had to show expansion at FDR<0.05 compared with the reference and with all other wells, an odds ratio above 5, and a frequency above 0.1% in two replicate wells. A clonotype was defined as cross-reactive if the clonotype was significantly expanded both in SARS-CoV-2 spike wells and in at least one common cold coronavirus spike condition. Using the stringdist R package, CDR3 similarity was measured by Levenshtein distance, and unrooted trees were constructed with ape in R 3.6.1. TCRdb retrieved this table from immuneACCESS and kept in-frame rearrangements only. Not all clones are present; in checked studies, unresolved V genes account for under half, and no reason is known for the remainder. D and trimming come from the DNA, and the V and J calls and clone size come from that table. The sample records about 24,000 clones, roughly 70% of which are singletons. Under 3.5% of the sample is in the top ten clones.

Paper-wide results and their limitations: Both infection-induced and vaccine-induced clones contracted markedly at late post-vaccination timepoints, which is consistent with waning T cell responses. Among healthy vaccine recipients, nearly all vaccine-induced clones were SARS-CoV-2 mono-reactive, and just 1 of 255 was cross-reactive with common cold coronaviruses. The study was limited by a small number of convalescent patients and lacked early post-infection timepoints.

From its cysteine to its phenylalanine, the CDR3 spans 11 amino acids. The kept DNA is CDR3 alone, 33 bases in frame from the first base. V drops 5 bases and J drops 8 bases, leaving 9 bases in between. In the germline V gene (reference sequence), CDR1 corresponds to LGHDT and CDR2 to YNNKEL. The sample holds one count of this clone. The target of this receptor is not known. It has no much larger one-base neighbor in the sample; base qualities were not kept. The chain is encoded by TRBV3-1 (or the pseudogene TRBV3-2) joined to TRBJ1-2; no D gene is confidently identified. Sequencing was performed on CD4+ T cells from PBMCs cultured with SARS-CoV-2 spike peptides, taken before COVID-19 vaccination. The sample's cell subset or site label, in plain terms: SARS-CoV-2 spike overlapping peptide pool stimulation. The sequence derives from a human donor who received a COVID-19 vaccine. Read as DNA, the sequence is TGTGCCAGCAGCTACTCGGGGGGCTACACCTTC. Its protein product is CASSYSGGYTF.